Listed here are 17 T cell receptor beta chains from one sample, sequenced in a study of T cell changes during pregnancy in multiple sclerosis. Sequencing used immunoSEQ multiplex PCR; TCRdb keeps in-frame clones, though not all of them. Of around 50,000 clones listed, about 93% are singletons. The source material was CD4+ T cells from peripheral blood mononuclear cells, sampled after pregnancy. These receptor sequences come from a female donor in good health, enrolled as a control in a pregnancy study.

The CDR3 DNA reads TGCAGTGCTCCGAACCTAGGCTACACCTTC. This translates into CSAPNLGYTF. V usage is TRBV20-1 and J usage is TRBJ1-2; D is ambiguous. The ends were cut back, 5 bases at V and 8 bases at J, with 9 bases in the middle. The CDR3 contains 10 residues. The germline V gene has CDR1 DFQATT and CDR2 SNEGSKA (reference sequence).

This sequence joins TRBV5-1 and TRBJ1-2; 9 bases agree with TRBD1. V trimming: 0 bases; J trimming: 0 bases; junction bases outside the gene matches: 0. The CDR3 runs 15 residues. Looked up from germline, CDR1 is SGHRS and CDR2 is YFSETQ. Here the CDR3 reads CASSLGQGANYGYTF. DNA of the CDR3: TGCGCCAGCAGCTTGGGACAGGGGGCTAACTATGGCTACACCTTC.

CDR3 protein: CAISVSGQSYEQYF. The CDR3 DNA reads as TGTGCCATCAGCGTTTCCGGACAGTCCTACGAGCAGTACTTC. This chain joins TRBV10-3 and TRBJ2-7; D is perhaps TRBD1 (6 bases). Per the germline V gene, CDR1 is ENHRY and CDR2 is SYGVKD. The ends were cut back, 6 bases at V and 1 base at J, with 13 bases in the middle. CDR3 length equals 14 residues.

The chain joins TRBV19 to TRBJ2-5; 7 bases are a match to TRBD1. V trimming: 1 base; J trimming: 4 bases; junction bases outside the gene matches: 0. CDR3 length equals 13 residues. Germline CDR1 reads LNHDA; CDR2 reads SQIVND (reference sequence). The CDR3 bases are TGTGCCAGTAGTATAGGGGACAGAGAGACCCAGTACTTC. Residues: CASSIGDRETQYF.

The J gene is TRBJ1-5, the V gene TRBV6-1; 8 nucleotides line up with TRBD1. The CDR3 contains 14 residues. V was clipped by 7 bases and J by 2 bases; unmatched bases: 4. Germline V gene lookup returns CDR1 MNHNS and CDR2 SASEGT. CDR3 bases: TGTGCCAGCAACCCACAGGGGGGCAATCAGCCCCAGCATTTT. Protein product: CASNPQGGNQPQHF.

This chain uses TRBV5-1 with TRBJ2-1; TRBD1 might be the D (6 bases). Trimming took off 3 bases at V and 1 base at J, with 8 bases between the two ends. Germline lookup yields CDR1 SGHRS and CDR2 YFSETQ. The CDR3 is 14 residues long. As DNA, the CDR3 is TGCGCCAGCAGCTACACAGGGTCCTACAATGAGCAGTTCTTC. Protein product: CASSYTGSYNEQFF.

The chain is built from TRBV25-1 and TRBJ1-5; D possibly corresponds to TRBD1 (6 bases). The V gene lost 8 bases and the J gene lost 3 bases, with 11 bases spanning the gap. Germline V lookup: CDR1 MGHDK, CDR2 SYGVNS. The CDR3 is made up of 13 amino acids. This CDR3 reads CASSRGDNQPQHF. As DNA, the CDR3 is TGTGCCAGCTCCAGGGGTGACAATCAGCCCCAGCATTTT.

The chain links TRBV30 to TRBJ1-6, with TRBD1 matching over 7 bases. From germline, CDR1 is GTSNPN and CDR2 SVGIG (reference sequence). Unmatched junction bases numbered 4, after V lost 1 base and J lost 7 bases. The CDR3 is 14 residues long. The CDR3 sequence is CAWSDRGTNSPLHF. The CDR3 DNA is TGTGCCTGGAGTGACAGGGGTACGAATTCACCCCTCCACTTT.

The sample holds a few counts of this clone. CDR3 sequence (DNA): TGTGCCACCAGCAGGTCGGACAGGGAGTTGACGGATGGCTACACCTTC. Translated, it gives CATSRSDRELTDGYTF. The chain carries TRBV15 and TRBJ1-2, with TRBD1 identical over 8 bases. Germline V CDR1 and CDR2: LNHNV, YYDKDF (reference sequence). The ends lost 3 bases at V and 6 bases at J; junction bases unmatched: 12. The CDR3 is 16 amino acids.

The chain joins TRBV18 to TRBJ1-3, with 8 bases that match TRBD1. Germline CDR1 reads KGHSH; CDR2 reads LQKENI. V shed 3 bases, J shed 4 bases, and the junction held 11 bases outside the gene matches. The CDR3 extends over 17 amino acids. The CDR3 reads CASSPVAQGARGNTIYF. The CDR3 region has the DNA TGTGCCAGCTCACCGGTCGCCCAGGGGGCGCGGGGAAACACCATATATTTT.

This clone has more than one count but fewer than ten. J is TRBJ2-7 and V is TRBV29-1, with TRBD2 identical over 14 bases. The CDR3 is 14 amino acids. Germline V gene sequence: CDR1 SQVTM, CDR2 ANQGSEA. The junction had 4 bases not matched to a gene; V was cut back by 3 bases and J by 6 bases. CDR3 sequence (DNA): TGCAGCGTTGATTCGGGACTAGCGGGAGTCGAGCAGTACTTC. Translating it yields CSVDSGLAGVEQYF.

This chain connects TRBV9 to TRBJ2-3, with 10 bases matching TRBD2. CDR3 length: 16 residues. Losses at the gene ends were 0 bases for V and 2 bases for J; bases not matched to a gene: 3. In germline, CDR1 is SGDLS, CDR2 YYNGEE. For the CDR3, the DNA is TGTGCCAGCAGCGTAGAAGCGGGGGGGCCCACAGATACGCAGTATTTT. Translation gives CASSVEAGGPTDTQYF.

The gene calls are TRBV11-2 and TRBJ1-1, with D maybe TRBD1 (5 bases). The CDR3 consists of 14 residues. V was pared by 3 bases and J by 0 bases, with 8 bases between. Germline CDR1 and CDR2: SGHAT and FQNNGV. CDR3 DNA: TGTGCCAGCAGCTTCCGGGACTTGAACACTGAAGCTTTCTTT. It is translated as CASSFRDLNTEAFF. Filled out from reference TRBV11-2 and TRBJ1-1, the complete variable domain reads EAGVAQSPRYKIIEKRQSVAFWCNPISGHATLYWYQQILGQGPKLLIQFQNNGVVDDSQLPKDRFSAERLKGVDSTLKIQPAKLEDSAVYLCASSFRDLNTEAFFGQGTRLTVV.

This chain uses TRBV2 with TRBJ1-2; D unresolved. Trimming took 7 bases from V and 2 from J, leaving 8 bases between them. CDR1 is SNHLY, CDR2 FYNNEI, per germline. The CDR3 is 12 amino acids. The CDR3 loop reads CASTSPNYGYTF. The CDR3 nucleotides read TGTGCCAGCACCAGTCCCAACTATGGCTACACCTTC.

DNA for the CDR3: TGCGCCAGCAGCTTGGGGACAGGGATTAATGAAAAACTGTTTTTT. Residues: CASSLGTGINEKLFF. The chain has TRBV5-1 and TRBJ1-4; 8 positions match TRBD1. V trimming: 0 bases; J trimming: 4 bases; junction bases outside the gene matches: 2. Germline values: CDR1 SGHRS, CDR2 YFSETQ. CDR3 size: 15 residues.

This chain connects TRBV11-2 to TRBJ2-7; 13 bases map to TRBD2. Trimming at V came to 3 bases and at J to 2 bases, leaving 13 bases not matched to a gene. Looked up from germline, CDR1 is SGHAT and CDR2 is FQNNGV. CDR3 length equals 19 residues. CDR3 in DNA: TGTGCCAGCAGCTTTAGAACCGGGACTAGCGGGATTAGGCCCTACGAGCAGTACTTC. Its protein is CASSFRTGTSGIRPYEQYF.

The chain is built from TRBV5-8 and TRBJ1-5, with D perhaps matching TRBD1 (6 bases). This CDR3 is 16 amino acids long. Germline CDR1 reads SGHTS; CDR2 reads YDEGEE. V lost 4 bases and J lost 5, with 19 bases in between. This CDR3 is CASSPELGALHQPQHF. CDR3 coding DNA: TGTGCCAGCAGCCCGGAATTGGGGGCGCTTCATCAGCCCCAGCATTTT. Together with reference TRBV5-8 and TRBJ1-5, the CDR3 gives the full variable domain: EAGVTQSPTHLIKTRGQQATLRCSPISGHTSVYWYQQALGLGLQFLLWYDEGEERNRGNFPPRFSGRQFPNYSSELNVNALELEDSALYLCASSPELGALHQPQHFGDGTRLSIL.